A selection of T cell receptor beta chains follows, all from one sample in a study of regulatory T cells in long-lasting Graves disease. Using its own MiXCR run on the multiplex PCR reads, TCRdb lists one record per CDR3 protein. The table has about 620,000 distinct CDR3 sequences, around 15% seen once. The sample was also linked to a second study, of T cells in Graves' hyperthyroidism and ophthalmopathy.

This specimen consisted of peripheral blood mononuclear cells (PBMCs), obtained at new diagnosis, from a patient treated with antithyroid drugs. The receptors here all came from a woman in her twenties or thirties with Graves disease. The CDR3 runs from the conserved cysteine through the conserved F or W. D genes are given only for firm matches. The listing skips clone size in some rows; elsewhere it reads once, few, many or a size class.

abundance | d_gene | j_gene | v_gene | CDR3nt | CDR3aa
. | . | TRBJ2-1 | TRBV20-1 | TGCAGTGCTAGGGACTCGTCTAGCCCCCGGGGGAGTGAGCAGTTCTTC | CSARDSSSPRGSEQFF
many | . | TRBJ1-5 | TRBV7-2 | TGTGCCAGCAGCTTAGCAGCCAACAATCAGCCCCAGCATTTT | CASSLAANNQPQHF
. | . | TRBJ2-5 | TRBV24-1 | TGTGCCACCAGTGATTTTTCACCAGGGACCCAGTACTTC | CATSDFSPGTQYF
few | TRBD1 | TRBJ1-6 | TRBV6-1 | TGTGCCAGCAGTGAAGCGAGACAGGGGATAGATTCACCCCTCCACTTT | CASSEARQGIDSPLHF
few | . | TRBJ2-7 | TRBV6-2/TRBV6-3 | TGTGCCAGCAAATACTCCTACGAGCAGTACTTC | CASKYSYEQYF
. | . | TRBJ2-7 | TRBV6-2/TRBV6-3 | TGTGCCAGCAGTGGGGTTCAGGGAGGCGAGCAGTACTTC | CASSGVQGGEQYF
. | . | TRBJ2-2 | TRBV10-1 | TGCGCCAGCAGTGAGGGTCAATTTGGGAACACCGGGGAGCTGTTTTTT | CASSEGQFGNTGELFF
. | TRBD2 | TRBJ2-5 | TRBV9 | TGTGCCAGCAGCCCCGGGACTAGCGGGAGGGCCAAAGAGACCCAGTACTTC | CASSPGTSGRAKETQYF
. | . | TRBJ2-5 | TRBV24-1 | TGTGCCACCAGTTCTGACAGGCAAGAGACCCAGTACTTC | CATSSDRQETQYF
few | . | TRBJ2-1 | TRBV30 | TGTGCCTGGAGGGTCCAGGGTTTCAGCAATGAGCAGTTCTTC | CAWRVQGFSNEQFF
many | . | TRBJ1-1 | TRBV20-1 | TGCAGTGCTAGGGCGGAAGTTGGACTCTTCTTAGGGAACACTGAAGCTTTCTTT | CSARAEVGLFLGNTEAFF
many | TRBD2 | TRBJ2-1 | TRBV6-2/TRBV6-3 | TGTGCCAGCAGTTACTCCTGGCGGGAGGACAATGAGCAGTTCTTC | CASSYSWREDNEQFF
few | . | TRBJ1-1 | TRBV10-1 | TGCGCCAGCAGTGAGTACGGGGGAGCGGCGGAAGCTTTCTTT | CASSEYGGAAEAFF
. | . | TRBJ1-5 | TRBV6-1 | TGTGCCAGCAGCATGGAAGTCCCGTCAATTAGCAATCAGCCCCAGCATTTT | CASSMEVPSISNQPQHF
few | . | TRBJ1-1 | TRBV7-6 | TGTGCCAGCAGCTTACCGGGACATATGAACACTGAAGCTTTCTTT | CASSLPGHMNTEAFF
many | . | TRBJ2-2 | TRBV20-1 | TGCAGTGTAGGGAAACCCGGGGAGCTGTTTTTT | CSVGKPGELFF
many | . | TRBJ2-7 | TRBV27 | TGTGCCAGCAGTTTGACAGGCCCCACTTCCTACGAGCAGTACTTC | CASSLTGPTSYEQYF
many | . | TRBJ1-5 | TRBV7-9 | TGTGCCAGCAGCTTAGGACACCCTAGCAATCAGCCCCAGCATTTT | CASSLGHPSNQPQHF
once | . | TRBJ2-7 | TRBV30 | TGTGCCTGGAGTACTCTCGGCGAGCAGTACTTC | CAWSTLGEQYF
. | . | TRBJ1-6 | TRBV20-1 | TGCAGTGCTAGATCACAGGGCCTACTAGAATCACCCCTCCACTTT | CSARSQGLLESPLHF
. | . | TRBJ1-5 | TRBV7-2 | TGTGCCAGCAGCCCTAGGCGGGGGGATCAGCCCCAGCATTTT | CASSPRRGDQPQHF
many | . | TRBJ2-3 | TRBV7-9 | TGTGCCAGCAGCTTATCAGGCCCAAGGCCTAGCACAGATACGCAGTATTTT | CASSLSGPRPSTDTQYF